This is a list of T cell receptor beta chains from one sample in a study of T cells after yellow fever vaccination. TCRdb processed the 5' RACE reads anew with MiXCR; each CDR3 protein has one entry. The sample comprises 200,000 to 300,000 distinct CDR3 sequences, 10% to 15% of which are singletons, and roughly 0.5% rests with the top ten. The source material was CD4+ T cells sorted from PBMCs, sampled 45 days after the yellow fever booster vaccination. These receptors originate from a man in his thirties or forties who received the YFV17D yellow fever vaccine. Both conserved end residues are part of each CDR3. A D gene is named only where the DNA matches it firmly. Not all rows give a size; the values are once, few, many and, for expanded clones, a class.

J gene | V gene | D gene | clone size | CDR3 DNA | CDR3 protein
TRBJ2-1 | TRBV10-3 | - | - | TGTGCCATCAGTGAACGCGGATACTACAATGAGCAGTTCTTC | CAISERGYYNEQFF
TRBJ1-5 | TRBV20-1 | - | - | TGCAGTGCTAGAGATCCCATAGGTTATAGCAATCAGCCCCAGCATTTT | CSARDPIGYSNQPQHF
TRBJ2-1 | TRBV28 | TRBD1 | few | TGTGCCAGCAGTTCCTCCCAGGGGGTAAGAAGCAATGAGCAGTTCTTC | CASSSSQGVRSNEQFF
TRBJ1-1 | TRBV7-9 | TRBD1 | many | TGTGCCAGCAGCCCAGAGTGGCGGGGACAGGAAGCTTTCTTT | CASSPEWRGQEAFF
TRBJ2-3 | TRBV24-1 | TRBD2 | - | TGTGCCACCAGTGCGGAAGCGGGACTCACAGATACGCAGTATTTT | CATSAEAGLTDTQYF
TRBJ2-2 | TRBV11-1 | TRBD2 | few | TGTGCCAGCAGCTTAGCGTTTGGGACTAGCGGACCACGAATCACCGGGGAGCTGTTTTTT | CASSLAFGTSGPRITGELFF
TRBJ1-1 | TRBV10-1 | - | few | TGCGCCAGCAGCTCACAACAGGGTCCCGCTGAAGCTTTCTTT | CASSSQQGPAEAFF
TRBJ1-2 | TRBV7-2 | - | few | TGTGCCAGCAGCCTAACTAACTATGGCTACACCTTC | CASSLTNYGYTF
TRBJ2-1 | TRBV6-1 | TRBD2 | - | TGTGCCAGCTGCCCAGCTAGCGGGAGTTATGAGCAGTTCTTC | CASCPASGSYEQFF
TRBJ2-1 | TRBV7-2 | TRBD2 | few | TGTGCCAGCAGCTTTGGCGGGAGCTTTATCAATGAGCAGTTCTTC | CASSFGGSFINEQFF
TRBJ2-5 | TRBV7-9 | TRBD2 | few | TGTGCCAGCAGCCGGACTAGCACGTACCAAGAGACCCAGTACTTC | CASSRTSTYQETQYF
TRBJ2-3 | TRBV11-3 | - | - | TGTGCCAGCAGCTCGCGAGGCGGGGTTAGCACAGATACGCAGTATTTT | CASSSRGGVSTDTQYF
TRBJ2-3 | TRBV4-3 | - | - | TGCGCCAGCAGCCAAGATGCAAGAGGTGGCTCGGCAGATACGCAGTATTTT | CASSQDARGGSADTQYF
TRBJ2-1 | TRBV9 | TRBD2 | - | TGTGCCAGCAGCGTAGGGGGACTAGACAATGAGCAGTTCTTC | CASSVGGLDNEQFF
TRBJ2-5 | TRBV19 | - | - | TGTGCCAGTAGTCTCAGAGGGGCGGAGACCCAGTACTTC | CASSLRGAETQYF
TRBJ2-2 | TRBV28 | TRBD1 | few | TGTGCCAGCAAACAGGGGACCGGGGAGCTGTTTTTT | CASKQGTGELFF
TRBJ1-6 | TRBV2 | TRBD1 | few | TGTGCCTCAATCGGGGGTTCCCGGGACAGGGTTCTCCACTTT | CASIGGSRDRVLHF
TRBJ2-7 | TRBV7-8 | TRBD1 | - | TGTGCCAGCAGCTTAAGGGGGACAGGGTCCAACGAGCAGTACTTC | CASSLRGTGSNEQYF
TRBJ2-4 | TRBV7-2 | TRBD2 | - | TGTGCCAGCACAGTAGCGGGAATAGCCAAAAACATTCAGTACTTC | CASTVAGIAKNIQYF
TRBJ2-7 | TRBV10-2 | - | - | TGCGCCAGCAGTGACGCGGCTCCGATATTATACGAGCAGTACTTC | CASSDAAPILYEQYF
TRBJ2-7 | TRBV27 | TRBD2 | few | TGTGCCAGCAGGCTAGCGGGAGCTCTCCCCTCCTACGAGCAGTACTTC | CASRLAGALPSYEQYF
TRBJ2-1 | TRBV6-1 | TRBD2 | - | TGTGCCAGCAGAAGGACTAGCGGCTCCTACAATGAGCAGTTCTTC | CASRRTSGSYNEQFF
TRBJ1-4 | TRBV7-2 | - | - | TGTGCCAGCAGCTCCCTGGGGGTCGCAACTAATGAAAAACTGTTTTTT | CASSSLGVATNEKLFF
TRBJ2-3 | TRBV7-2 | TRBD2 | few | TGTGCCAGCAGCTTAAGCGGGGTGGGGAGAGATACGCAGTATTTT | CASSLSGVGRDTQYF
TRBJ2-1 | TRBV27 | TRBD2 | few | TGTGCCAGCAAACTAGCGGATTACAATGAGCAGTTCTTC | CASKLADYNEQFF
TRBJ2-7 | TRBV10-1 | - | few | TGCGCCAGCAGTGAGTCACTACAGGTCTACGAGCAGTACTTC | CASSESLQVYEQYF
TRBJ2-2 | TRBV5-4 | - | many | TGTGCCAGCAGCTTCAAAGGGCCGGGCACCGGGGAGCTGTTTTTT | CASSFKGPGTGELFF
TRBJ2-2 | TRBV5-1 | - | few | TGCGCCAGCACCCACGAGGGTCCCACCGGGGAGCTGTTTTTT | CASTHEGPTGELFF
TRBJ2-7 | TRBV7-9 | - | - | TGTGCCAGCAGCTTAGTCGTGAGAGGGGAGCAGTACTTC | CASSLVVRGEQYF
TRBJ2-7 | TRBV29-1 | - | few | TGCAGCGTTGTATCCCGATCCTACGAGCAGTACTTC | CSVVSRSYEQYF
TRBJ2-1 | TRBV5-6 | - | few | TGTGCCAGCAGCCCCCAATGGGGGGTGGGGTTCTTC | CASSPQWGVGFF
TRBJ1-1 | TRBV5-1 | TRBD1 | few | TGCGCCAGCAGCTTGGCGACAGGGGGGGCCGGGAGCACTGAAGCTTTCTTT | CASSLATGGAGSTEAFF
TRBJ2-3 | TRBV11-2 | TRBD1 | few | TGTGCCAGCAACACGGACAGGACAGATACGCAGTATTTT | CASNTDRTDTQYF
TRBJ2-1 | TRBV7-2 | - | - | TGTGCCAGCAGCTTGACTGAGACCCAGTTCTTC | CASSLTETQFF
TRBJ1-4 | TRBV7-2 | - | few | TGTGCCAGTGCCCAGGGCGTGGAAAAACTGTTTTTT | CASAQGVEKLFF
TRBJ2-2 | TRBV20-1 | - | few | TGCAGTGCTCAGGGGGGGAACACCGGGGAGCTGTTTTTT | CSAQGGNTGELFF
TRBJ2-7 | TRBV3-1 | TRBD2 | - | TGTGCCAGCAGCCAAGATCTTGTGGGGAGCGGGAGGAGCTCCTACGAGCAGTACTTC | CASSQDLVGSGRSSYEQYF
TRBJ2-1 | TRBV11-2 | TRBD2 | many | TGTGCCAGCAGCCGGACTAGCGGGACAGGAGGATGGGCCTACAATGAGCAGTTCTTC | CASSRTSGTGGWAYNEQFF
TRBJ1-1 | TRBV30 | - | - | TGTGCCTGGAGTAGAACAGGGACTATGAACACTGAAGCTTTCTTT | CAWSRTGTMNTEAFF
TRBJ2-6 | TRBV10-3 | - | - | TGTGCCATCAGTGAGAAGAGCTCTGGGGCCAACGTCCTGACTTTC | CAISEKSSGANVLTF
TRBJ2-3 | TRBV2 | TRBD2 | - | TGTGCCCGCAGTTTAGGTCCGGCCGGGCTAGCGGGATCGAATACGCAGTATTTT | CARSLGPAGLAGSNTQYF
TRBJ2-1 | TRBV10-2 | TRBD2 | few | TGCGCCAGCAGTGGGACTGGGACTAGCGGACTCCAAGATGAGCAGTTCTTC | CASSGTGTSGLQDEQFF
TRBJ2-7 | TRBV7-9 | - | few | TGTGCCAGCAGCTCCCCCCGAGGGGGTGACGAGCAGTACTTC | CASSSPRGGDEQYF
TRBJ2-5 | TRBV7-2 | TRBD2 | - | TGTGCCAGCAGCTTAGTGGCTAGCGGGAGTATGGAGACCCAGTACTTC | CASSLVASGSMETQYF
TRBJ1-1 | TRBV20-1 | - | - | TGCAGTGCTAGTTCAGGGGCCCTGAACACTGAAGCTTTCTTT | CSASSGALNTEAFF
TRBJ2-1 | TRBV7-7 | TRBD1 | - | TGTGCTAGCAGCTTCGGGACAGGGTTCGATGAGCAGTTCTTC | CASSFGTGFDEQFF
TRBJ1-2 | TRBV5-1 | TRBD1 | few | TGCGCCAGCAGCTTGGCGGACAGGAACTATGGCTACACCTTC | CASSLADRNYGYTF
TRBJ2-7 | TRBV9 | - | - | TGTGCCAGCAGCGTGATTCGCGAGGGGGGCGAGCAGTACTTC | CASSVIREGGEQYF
TRBJ2-1 | TRBV3-1 | - | few | TGTGCCAGCAGCGCAGGGATAAGGGACGGCAATGAGCAGTTCTTC | CASSAGIRDGNEQFF
TRBJ2-1 | TRBV5-1 | TRBD2 | few | TGCGCCAGCAGCGGGGCGAGCGGGAGCCTACATGAGCAGTTCTTC | CASSGASGSLHEQFF
TRBJ2-7 | TRBV7-2 | - | - | TGTGCCAGCAGCTTACGTTACGGCTACGAGCAGTACTTC | CASSLRYGYEQYF
TRBJ2-1 | TRBV7-8 | - | many | TGTGCCAGCAGCTTAGGGGCGGGAACCGGCGATGAGCAGTTCTTC | CASSLGAGTGDEQFF
TRBJ2-5 | TRBV7-2 | - | few | TGTGCCAGCAGCTTAGTCCGTAGCCCCAAAGAGACCCAGTACTTC | CASSLVRSPKETQYF
TRBJ2-3 | TRBV18 | - | many | TGTGCCAGCTCGACCTTTGTGGAACCTGGAGATACGCAGTATTTT | CASSTFVEPGDTQYF
TRBJ2-7 | TRBV20-1 | TRBD2 | - | TGCAGTGCTCCGAATCTAGTGCTAGCGGGAACCTACGAGCAGTACTTC | CSAPNLVLAGTYEQYF
TRBJ2-3 | TRBV6-2/TRBV6-3 | - | - | TGTGCCAGCAGTACCCCCGCGGGACGCACAGATACGCAGTATTTT | CASSTPAGRTDTQYF
TRBJ1-2 | TRBV5-1 | - | few | TGCGCCAGCAGCTTGGTCGGGGGCGGCAGGAACTATGGCTACACCTTC | CASSLVGGGRNYGYTF
TRBJ2-3 | TRBV3-1 | - | - | TGTGCCAGCAGCCCTAACTGGGGTGATACGCAGTATTTT | CASSPNWGDTQYF
TRBJ2-1 | TRBV5-1 | TRBD2 | few | TGCGCCAGCAGCTTGGGACTAGCGGGAGAGGATCAGTTCTTC | CASSLGLAGEDQFF
TRBJ2-1 | TRBV7-8 | - | few | TGTGCCAGCAGCCATACCGGCAGAGGATCGGGCGATGATGAGCAGTTCTTC | CASSHTGRGSGDDEQFF